A selection of T cell receptor beta chains follows, all from one sample in a study of tumor-infiltrating lymphocytes in primary liver carcinoma. TCRdb re-called the multiplex PCR reads through MiXCR, storing one row per CDR3 protein. The sample holds around 330,000 distinct CDR3 sequences; around 50% are singletons and the top ten take about 18%. Sample: peripheral blood. These receptors all come from a woman in her 30s with primary liver carcinoma and hepatitis B virus infection. The CDR3 runs from the conserved cysteine through the conserved F or W. The order of the fields is V gene, J gene, CDR3 protein.

>TRBV12-3/TRBV12-4|TRBJ2-1
CASRSGSAYEQFF
>TRBV6-5|TRBJ2-1
CASSRERAYNEQFF
>TRBV6-2/TRBV6-3|TRBJ1-4
CTSSAPGEKLFF
>TRBV28|TRBJ2-2
CATTNLSGDTGELFF
>TRBV28|TRBJ2-7
CASSLSNSKLGRRSHEQYF
>TRBV2|TRBJ2-7
CASTPGQGYYEQYF
>TRBV7-9|TRBJ2-7
CASGTGVGEQYF
>TRBV6-2/TRBV6-3|TRBJ2-5
CASNWRQGETQYF
>TRBV11-2|TRBJ2-3
CASSRRSTSGSTGTQYF
>TRBV12-3/TRBV12-4|TRBJ2-1
CASRPRTSGIVNEQFF
>TRBV30|TRBJ2-7
CAWRAGLANYEQYF
>TRBV6-1|TRBJ1-6
CASRERLDGNNSPLHF
>TRBV11-2|TRBJ2-2
CAGSLDGGTGELFF
>TRBV12-3/TRBV12-4|TRBJ1-3
CASSLAYQDTTKTGNTIYF
>TRBV6-5|TRBJ2-1
CATFGGNYNEQFF
>TRBV6-5|TRBJ2-1
CASSKLSGSSYNGQFF
>TRBV4-1|TRBJ2-2
CASSQLRDGELFF
>TRBV30|TRBJ2-1
CAWPGLAGEQFF
>TRBV5-4|TRBJ2-1
CASSRTGASAYNEQFF
>TRBV13|.
CASSEGNRNQPQYF
>TRBV6-2/TRBV6-3|TRBJ2-7
CASISRRTSGHGRQYF
>TRBV14|TRBJ2-2
CASGTSASATGELFF
>TRBV12-3/TRBV12-4|TRBJ1-1
CASSLHRGGNTEAFF
>TRBV12-3/TRBV12-4|TRBJ2-5
CASSENQETQYF
>TRBV6-1|TRBJ2-2
CDTRSSGANTGELFF
>TRBV29-1|TRBJ2-5
CSVEDGTSQETQYF
>TRBV29-1|TRBJ1-5
CSVGDSGDNQPQHF
>TRBV21-1|TRBJ2-1
CASSKALAGSYNEQFF
>TRBV5-6|TRBJ2-7
CASSRLAGYEQYF
>TRBV6-1|TRBJ2-7
CASRSFGWCIGYEQYF
>TRBV7-8|TRBJ2-1
CASSSTGGSSYNEQFF
>TRBV10-3|TRBJ2-7
CVINEWTGDMTYEQYF
>TRBV7-9|TRBJ1-5
CASSTGHNQPQHF
>TRBV4-1|TRBJ2-7
CTSSRDRGTFDEQYF
>TRBV6-5|TRBJ2-6
CASRHRSGSANVLTF
>TRBV7-9|TRBJ2-5
CASSLALLREGQETQYF
>TRBV6-1|TRBJ2-1
CASSSPRGLAYNEQFF